This TCR beta chain was captured by sequencing in a study of blood T cells in healthy people across ages. Study-level results: Across the age range, TCR beta diversity per million T cells fell in a roughly linear way.

Concerning this clonotype: Antigen unknown.

This CDR3 has 18 residues. Germline V gives CDR1 MNHEY, CDR2 SMNVEV (reference sequence). Trimming removed 5 bases from V and 8 bases from J; junction bases left unmatched: 16. Combining a sample-barcoded 5' primer with a J-beta primer mix, a second PCR ran for roughly 7 to 12 cycles. From the 5' RACE reads, TCRdb called clonotypes with MiXCR, one entry per CDR3 protein. The sample has roughly 1,300,000 distinct CDR3 sequences, approximately 60% seen once; the top ten hold over 5%. The sequencing input was blood. This chain links TRBV27 with TRBJ2-3; 13 positions agree with TRBD2. This sequence originates from a man aged 18 to 30 in good health. CDR3 in amino acids: CASSPLGLAGAPRATQYF. The CDR3 nucleotides read TGTGCCAGCAGTCCCTTAGGACTAGCGGGGGCGCCGCGGGCTACGCAGTATTTT.